This passage covers 30 T cell receptor beta chains from one sample sequenced in a study of cytomegalovirus exposure and HLA in healthy donors. The PCR made use of 60 Vbeta and 13 Jbeta primers. Using immunoSEQ multiplex PCR, the repertoire was profiled, and TCRdb retains in-frame clones only, with some absent. The data contain over 110,000 clones, roughly 74% of them singletons. Sequenced sample: PBMCs. The receptor source for this set is a woman between 35 and 50 years old in good health and CMV-seropositive.

This clone was detected only a few times. Written as DNA, the CDR3 is TGTGCCAGCCATAGACAGGGAAACACCATATATTTT. Translated: CASHRQGNTIYF. The V gene is TRBV7-5, the J gene TRBJ1-3; the table gives TRBD1 as D, unverified against the DNA. TRBV7-5 represents a pseudogene. CDR3 size: 12 residues.

The rearrangement uses TRBV5-6 and TRBJ1-2; TRBD1 matches at 9 bases. V was pared by 7 bases and J by 4 bases, with 11 bases of the junction left unmatched. Germline V gene data show CDR1 as SGHDT and CDR2 as YYEEEE. The CDR3 length is 15 residues. CDR3 protein: CASGTGTGYSYGYTF. CDR3 coding DNA: TGTGCCAGCGGAACCGGGACAGGGTATAGCTATGGCTACACCTTC.

The rearrangement joins TRBV7-9 to TRBJ2-1; 8 nucleotides agree with TRBD1. V lost 3 bases and J lost 6; bases outside the gene matches: 4. This CDR3 contains 14 residues. Germline assignment: CDR1 SEHNR and CDR2 FQNEAQ (reference sequence). The DNA of the CDR3 is TGTGCCAGCAGCTTCCAGGGGGCGGGCAATGAGCAGTTCTTC. It translates to CASSFQGAGNEQFF.

This clone appeared once. The genes are TRBV29-1 and TRBJ2-1, with 12 bases lining up with TRBD1. The trim removed 7 bases at V and 3 bases at J, leaving 4 bases unmatched. The germline gives CDR1 SQVTM, CDR2 ANQGSEA. This CDR3 has 14 residues. The CDR3 is CSAGTGGVYNEQFF. DNA for the CDR3: TGCAGCGCCGGGACAGGGGGCGTCTACAATGAGCAGTTCTTC.

In DNA form, the CDR3 reads TGTGCCAGCAGTTTCCGTCTACTAGCGGGAGGAGGTAATGAGCAGTTCTTC. It is translated as CASSFRLLAGGGNEQFF. The J gene is TRBJ2-1, the V gene TRBV27; 12 bases map to TRBD2. J was trimmed by 7 bases and V by 3 bases; bases with no gene match: 10. Germline V gene sequence: CDR1 MNHEY, CDR2 SMNVEV (reference sequence). The CDR3 contains 17 residues.

The chain carries TRBV29-1 and TRBJ2-1; 11 nucleotides agree with TRBD1. The CDR3 is 14 amino acids. Germline V lookup: CDR1 SQVTM, CDR2 ANQGSEA. V shed 8 bases and J 3 bases; nucleotides not matched to a gene: 6. CDR3 in amino acids: CSSSGTGGYNEQFF. CDR3 nucleotides: TGCAGCAGCTCCGGGACAGGGGGCTACAATGAGCAGTTCTTC.

The chain recombines TRBV7-2 with TRBJ1-3, with D possibly matching TRBD1 (6 bases). CDR3 length: 16 amino acids. The germline V gene encodes CDR1 SGHTA and CDR2 FQGNSA. The V and J ends lost 7 bases and 1 base respectively, with 17 bases between them. This chain's CDR3 is CASTLQGLRSGNTIYF. In DNA form, the CDR3 reads TGTGCCAGCACCCTACAGGGTCTCCGGTCTGGAAACACCATATATTTT.

The rearrangement joins TRBV5-6 to TRBJ1-5; 9 nucleotides align to TRBD1. The germline V gene has CDR1 SGHDT and CDR2 YYEEEE. V was clipped by 4 bases and J by 8 bases; unmatched bases: 10. This CDR3 comprises 15 residues. The CDR3 here is CASSPFGQGQEPQHF. CDR3 in DNA: TGTGCCAGCAGCCCCTTCGGACAGGGGCAAGAGCCCCAGCATTTT. The full variable domain, rest sourced from reference TRBV5-6 and TRBJ1-5, is DAGVTQSPTHLIKTRGQQVTLRCSPKSGHDTVSWYQQALGQGPQFIFQYYEEEERQRGNFPDRFSGHQFPNYSSELNVNALLLGDSALYLCASSPFGQGQEPQHFGDGTRLSIL.

CDR3 region: CASSYKQGGTEAFF. The DNA of the CDR3 is TGTGCCAGCAGTTACAAACAGGGTGGGACTGAAGCTTTCTTT. V usage is TRBV6-5 and J usage is TRBJ1-1; TRBD1 might be the D (6 bases). Between the trimmed V and J ends, which lost 2 bases and 5 bases, there was a span of 12 bases. In germline, CDR1 is MNHEY, CDR2 SVGAGI. CDR3 length equals 14 residues.

The chain carries TRBV19 and TRBJ2-2; D uncertain. The CDR3 contains 14 residues. Trimming left V 6 bases short and J 3 bases short, with 11 bases between. The germline gives CDR1 LNHDA, CDR2 SQIVND (reference sequence). CDR3 sequence: CASRQDFYTGELFF. As DNA, the CDR3 is TGTGCCAGTAGACAAGACTTTTACACCGGGGAGCTGTTTTTT.

The gene calls are TRBV7-2 and TRBJ2-1; D gene ambiguous. The germline V gene has CDR1 SGHTA and CDR2 FQGNSA. The V and J ends lost 1 base and 0 bases respectively, with 10 bases between them. The CDR3 extends over 16 amino acids. The DNA for the CDR3 is TGTGCCAGCAGCTTAGTCCGCGTCTCCTCCTACAATGAGCAGTTCTTC. It yields the protein CASSLVRVSSYNEQFF.

The V and J genes are TRBV5-1 and TRBJ2-3; TRBD2 is a possible D gene (5 bases). V was cut by 2 bases and J by 10 bases, with 29 bases left in between. This CDR3 is 18 amino acids long. Germline values: CDR1 SGHRS, CDR2 YFSETQ. The DNA of the CDR3 is TGCGCCAGCAGCTTAGACTTAACAACGGACTTGGGAAAACGGGCGCAGTATTTT. Translated, it gives CASSLDLTTDLGKRAQYF. Looking up the rest from reference TRBV5-1 and TRBJ2-3 gives the full variable domain: KAGVTQTPRYLIKTRGQQVTLSCSPISGHRSVSWYQQTPGQGLQFLFEYFSETQRNKGNFPGRFSGRQFSNSRSEMNVSTLELGDSALYLCASSLDLTTDLGKRAQYFGPGTRLTVL.

The V and J genes are TRBV2 and TRBJ2-2; D not certain. The CDR3 totals 15 residues. Germline CDR1 is SNHLY and CDR2 is FYNNEI. V was cut by 4 bases and J by 3 bases, with 12 bases left in between. For the CDR3, the DNA is TGTGCCAGCAGTGGAAACAGCATATACACCGGGGAGCTGTTTTTT. This encodes CASSGNSIYTGELFF.

V and J are TRBV28 and TRBJ2-7; D might be TRBD1 (5 bases). V lost 2 bases and J lost 12, with 17 bases in between. The CDR3 runs 13 residues. Germline assignment: CDR1 MDHEN and CDR2 SYDVKM. CDR3 DNA: TGTGCCAGCAGTTTAATAAGGGGTCACCCAGGGTACTTC. The encoded protein is CASSLIRGHPGYF.

This sequence joins TRBV6-6 and TRBJ1-5; no firm D call. V dropped 7 bases and J dropped 0 bases, with 13 bases sitting between them. This CDR3 contains 15 residues. Germline assignment: CDR1 MNHNY and CDR2 SVGAGI (reference sequence). CDR3 protein: CASTVEAYSNQPQHF. The CDR3 coding sequence is TGTGCCAGCACCGTTGAAGCTTATAGCAATCAGCCCCAGCATTTT.

The genes are TRBV5-1 and TRBJ2-3; 10 bases are a match to TRBD2. Germline lookup yields CDR1 SGHRS and CDR2 YFSETQ. With 4 bases clipped from V and 4 bases from J, the junction kept 3 bases outside the gene matches. The CDR3 totals 14 residues. The CDR3 loop reads CASSIAGGPDTQYF. The CDR3 DNA reads as TGCGCCAGCAGCATAGCGGGAGGACCAGATACGCAGTATTTT.

This clone was counted a few times. The chain carries TRBV9 and TRBJ2-3; D might be TRBD1 (6 bases). Germline V gene data show CDR1 as SGDLS and CDR2 as YYNGEE. The length of the CDR3 is 15 residues. The V end lost 0 bases, the J end lost 4 bases, and 12 bases lay between the germline ends. CDR3 coding DNA: TGTGCCAGCAGCGTAGAGACAGGTAGCCCAGATACGCAGTATTTT. It is translated as CASSVETGSPDTQYF.

The V call is TRBV5-1, the J call TRBJ1-1, with a weak D call TRBD1 (5 bases). V was pared by 1 base and J by 1 base, with 8 bases between. CDR1 and CDR2 (germline): SGHRS, YFSETQ. The CDR3 spans 14 residues. The CDR3 loop reads CASSLLGPNTEAFF. The CDR3 region has the DNA TGCGCCAGCAGCTTGCTGGGGCCGAACACTGAAGCTTTCTTT.

The rearrangement uses TRBV5-4 and TRBJ1-2, with D possibly TRBD1 on 6 matching bases. There are 13 residues in the CDR3. Trimming shortened V by 4 bases and J by 2 bases, and 9 bases separated the two germline ends. Germline CDR1 and CDR2: SGHNT and YYREEE (reference sequence). The DNA for the CDR3 is TGTGCCAGCAGCACAGGGTCCAACTATGGCTACACCTTC. It translates to CASSTGSNYGYTF. The variable domain in full, completed from reference TRBV5-4 and TRBJ1-2, reads ETGVTQSPTHLIKTRGQQVTLRCSSQSGHNTVSWYQQALGQGPQFIFQYYREEENGRGNFPPRFSGLQFPNYSSELNVNALELDDSALYLCASSTGSNYGYTFGSGTRLTVV.

This clone has a handful of counts. V and J are TRBV4-2 and TRBJ2-7; 7 bases fit TRBD1. The V gene end was trimmed by 2 bases and the J gene end by 7 bases; junction bases not matched to a gene: 5. The CDR3 has 13 amino acids. Germline V gives CDR1 LGHNA, CDR2 YNFKEQ. The CDR3 here is CASSQPPGGEQYF. CDR3 DNA sequence: TGTGCCAGCAGCCAACCCCCAGGGGGTGAGCAGTACTTC.

The chain is built from TRBV28 and TRBJ2-1, with TRBD2 matching over 10 bases. CDR3 length equals 15 residues. Germline trimming cut 3 bases from V and 4 bases from J; bases unmatched to any gene: 3. Germline CDR1 and CDR2: MDHEN and SYDVKM. The CDR3 DNA is TGTGCCAGCAGTTTGGAGCGGGAGGGATACAATGAGCAGTTCTTC. Its protein product is CASSLEREGYNEQFF.

The chain is built from TRBV7-2 and TRBJ2-3, with D perhaps TRBD1 (5 bases). CDR3 size: 17 residues. V shed 1 base and J shed 0 bases, with 14 bases lying between them. Germline V gene lookup returns CDR1 SGHTA and CDR2 FQGNSA. The CDR3 protein is CASSLGLGPYSTDTQYF. The CDR3 DNA follows: TGTGCCAGCAGCTTAGGTCTGGGGCCCTATAGCACAGATACGCAGTATTTT.

This clone was detected only a few times. The V call is TRBV19, the J call TRBJ2-6; TRBD2 might be the D (5 bases). Germline CDR1 LNHDA, CDR2 SQIVND (reference sequence). This CDR3 has 15 amino acids. Deletions cut 2 bases from V and 0 bases from J, with 5 bases between. The CDR3 nucleotides read TGTGCCAGTAGTATACGGGGCTCTGGGGCCAACGTCCTGACTTTC. Encoded protein: CASSIRGSGANVLTF.

V usage is TRBV6-6 and J usage is TRBJ1-2; no clear D gene. This CDR3 comprises 12 residues. V was clipped by 2 bases and J by 6 bases, with 7 bases between them. Germline V gives CDR1 MNHNY, CDR2 SVGAGI (reference sequence). CDR3 region: CASSYNLDGYTF. The CDR3 DNA reads as TGTGCCAGCAGTTACAACCTAGATGGCTACACCTTC.

The chain combines TRBV29-1 with TRBJ2-1; 10 bases match TRBD1. Losses at the gene ends were 4 bases for V and 7 bases for J; bases not matched to a gene: 7. The germline CDR1 and CDR2 sequences are SQVTM and ANQGSEA. The CDR3 is 14 amino acids. CDR3 coding DNA: TGCAGCGTTGGTAGTTGGACAGGGGGGAATGAGCAGTTCTTC. Protein sequence: CSVGSWTGGNEQFF.

The chain links TRBV5-1 to TRBJ2-1; tentative D call: TRBD1 (5 bases). Germline-derived CDR1 and CDR2 are SGHRS and YFSETQ. V gave up 4 bases and J gave up 3 bases, with 11 bases separating them. The CDR3 has 14 residues. CDR3 sequence (DNA): TGCGCCAGCAGCAAGGACACCTTCTACAATGAGCAGTTCTTC. It is translated as CASSKDTFYNEQFF.

As to this clone: This CDR3 is also generated by other DNA sequences in the sample. The chain links TRBV5-1 to TRBJ2-5; D call uncertain. This CDR3 comprises 14 residues. V dropped 1 base and J dropped 1 base, with 8 bases sitting between them. CDR1 and CDR2 (germline): SGHRS, YFSETQ. The CDR3 DNA sequence: TGCGCCAGCAGCTTGTGGGCCGGCCAAGAGACCCAGTACTTC. Translating it yields CASSLWAGQETQYF.

In the case of this clone: Different DNA sequences within this sample yield the same CDR3. J is TRBJ2-6 and V is TRBV7-9, with D maybe TRBD2 (5 bases). The CDR3 sequence is 16 residues long. Trimming pared 1 base from V and 0 bases from J, leaving 7 bases between. Germline V lookup: CDR1 SEHNR, CDR2 FQNEAQ (reference sequence). The CDR3 region is CASSLGGSSGANVLTF. Here the CDR3 DNA reads TGTGCCAGCAGCTTAGGAGGGAGCTCTGGGGCCAACGTCCTGACTTTC.

The chain couples TRBV28 to TRBJ2-1; a weak D match, TRBD1 (5 bases). This CDR3 contains 14 residues. Per the germline V gene, CDR1 is MDHEN and CDR2 is SYDVKM. V was cut by 8 bases and J by 0 bases, with 11 bases left in between. The CDR3 DNA is TGTGCCAGCTCAGGGTCTAGCTCCTACAATGAGCAGTTCTTC. As protein: CASSGSSSYNEQFF.

J is TRBJ1-2 and V is TRBV5-1; tentative D call: TRBD1 (6 bases). Per the germline V gene, CDR1 is SGHRS and CDR2 is YFSETQ. The ends were cut back, 4 bases at V and 4 bases at J, with 17 bases in the middle. The CDR3 runs 15 residues. CDR3 loop: CASSLSQGSLYGYTF. The DNA for the CDR3 is TGCGCCAGCAGCCTCTCACAGGGCTCACTCTATGGCTACACCTTC.